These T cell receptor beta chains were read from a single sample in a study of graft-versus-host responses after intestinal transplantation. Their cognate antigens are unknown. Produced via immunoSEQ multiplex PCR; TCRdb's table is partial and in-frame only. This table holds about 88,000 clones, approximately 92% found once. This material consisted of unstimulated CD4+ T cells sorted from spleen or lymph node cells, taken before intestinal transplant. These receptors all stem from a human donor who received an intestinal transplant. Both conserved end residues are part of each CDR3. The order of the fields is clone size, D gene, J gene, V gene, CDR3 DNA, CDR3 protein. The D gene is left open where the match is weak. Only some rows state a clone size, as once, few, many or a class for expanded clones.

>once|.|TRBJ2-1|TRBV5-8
TGTGCCAATAAAAGGAGGGGAACTGGGAACTACAATGAGCAGTTCTTC
CANKRRGTGNYNEQFF
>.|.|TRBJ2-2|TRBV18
TGTGCCAGCTCACCCCCATTAGGTGGGACGAACACCGGGGAGCTGTTTTTT
CASSPPLGGTNTGELFF
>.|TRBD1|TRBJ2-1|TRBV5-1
TGCGCCAGCAGCTTGGTATCCGGGACAGGAAACAATGAGCAGTTCTTC
CASSLVSGTGNNEQFF
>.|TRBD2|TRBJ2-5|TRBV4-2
TGTGCCAGCAGCCAAGGAGAGACTAGCGGCCAAGAGACCCAGTACTTC
CASSQGETSGQETQYF
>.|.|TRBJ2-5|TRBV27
TGTGCCAGCAGTTTGAGGGTCTCGGGAGAGACCCAGTACTTC
CASSLRVSGETQYF
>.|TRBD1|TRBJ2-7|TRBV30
TGTGCCTGGAGTGGCGGCAGGGGGTCGCGGTACGAGCAGTACTTC
CAWSGGRGSRYEQYF
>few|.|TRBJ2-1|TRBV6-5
TGTGCCAGCAGTTCCCTTGTGGGAGTGTACAATGAGCAGTTCTTC
CASSSLVGVYNEQFF
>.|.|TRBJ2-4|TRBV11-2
TGTGCCAGCAGGCCCCCTTTTGTGGGCCACAAAAACATTCAGTACTTC
CASRPPFVGHKNIQYF
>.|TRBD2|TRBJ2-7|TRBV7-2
TGTGCCAGCAGCTTGGGACTAGCGGTCTACGAGCAGTACTTC
CASSLGLAVYEQYF
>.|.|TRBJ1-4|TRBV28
TGTGCCAGCAGTGTCCCGGGACTTTTAAATGAAAAACTGTTTTTT
CASSVPGLLNEKLFF
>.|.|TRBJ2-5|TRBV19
TGTGCCAGTAGTATGACTCCTGGTGGAGAGACCCAGTACTTC
CASSMTPGGETQYF
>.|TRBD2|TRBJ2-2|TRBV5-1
TGCGCCAGCAGCTTGGCCGGACTAGCGGGAGGGCCTGGCGGGGAGCTGTTTTTT
CASSLAGLAGGPGGELFF
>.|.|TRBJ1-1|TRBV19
TGTGCCAGTAATCCGGGACACCGAAACACTGAAGCTTTCTTT
CASNPGHRNTEAFF
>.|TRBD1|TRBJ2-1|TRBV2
TGTGCCAGCAGTCCTAGCCTCATGACAGGGCGTCTAAGCAATGAGCAGTTCTTC
CASSPSLMTGRLSNEQFF
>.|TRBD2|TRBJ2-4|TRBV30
TGTGCCGGCAACGAAGCGGGAGACATTCAGTACTTC
CAGNEAGDIQYF
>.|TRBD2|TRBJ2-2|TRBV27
TGTGCCAGCCGGGGAGCGGGAGTCCCCGGGGAGCTGTTTTTT
CASRGAGVPGELFF
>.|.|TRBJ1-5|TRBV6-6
TGTGCCAGCACTCCCCCTGGGGGACGTAGCAATCAGCCCCAGCATTTT
CASTPPGGRSNQPQHF
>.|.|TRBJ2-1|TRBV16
TGTGCCAGCAGCAGGTCCGGGGACAATGAGCAGTTCTTC
CASSRSGDNEQFF
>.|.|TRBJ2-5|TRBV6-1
TGTGCCAGCAGTGGACGGAATAGACCCGAGACCCAGTACTTC
CASSGRNRPETQYF
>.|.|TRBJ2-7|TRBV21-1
TGTGCCAGCAGCAAGGGGGGGAGGACAGGCTCCTACGAGCAGTACTTC
CASSKGGRTGSYEQYF
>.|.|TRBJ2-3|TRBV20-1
TGCAGTGCGCCGACTGGCGCGCAGTATTTT
CSAPTGAQYF
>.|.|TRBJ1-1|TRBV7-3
TGTGCCAGCAGCTTAAGGCCAGGCACGAACACTGAAGCTTTCTTT
CASSLRPGTNTEAFF
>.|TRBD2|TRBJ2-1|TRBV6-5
TGTGCCAGCAGTTACAGGCGGGAGGGCCGGCCTGAGCAGTTCTTC
CASSYRREGRPEQFF
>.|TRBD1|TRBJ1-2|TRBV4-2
TGTGCCAGCAGCCACCGGGGACAGGGCTATGGCTACACCTTC
CASSHRGQGYGYTF